This record covers a single T cell receptor (beta chain). In the original processing: How many nucleated cells were present was estimated from reference gene primer amplification. The repertoire was sequenced with immunoSEQ multiplex PCR; TCRdb's copy has only in-frame clones and lacks some. For V, J and clone size, that table is used; D and trimming come from the DNA. The table records 200,000 to 250,000 clones, about 84% of them present only once. These data originate in a study of blood T cell repertoires in COVID-19. Study summary: Donors in the United States, Italy and Spain gave samples during acute or convalescent COVID-19. Sources were T cells, B-cell-depleted T cells, or PBMCs; the material itself was cDNA or gDNA.

Sequenced material: peripheral blood. This receptor was identified in a human donor in a cohort sampled during active COVID-19.

The CDR3 protein is CASSLGLAGLKETQYF. The CDR3, as DNA: TGTGCCAGCAGCCTCGGACTAGCGGGATTGAAAGAGACCCAGTACTTC. The V and J genes are TRBV14 and TRBJ2-5; 12 positions agree with TRBD2. CDR3 length: 16 amino acids. V trimming: 4 bases; J trimming: 3 bases; junction bases outside the gene matches: 6. The germline CDR1 and CDR2 sequences are SGHDN and FVKESK.